The 17 T cell receptor beta chains listed next were all sequenced from one sample in a study of vaccination effects on CD4 cells after COVID-19. Antigens of these TCRs are unknown. Antigen-specific CD4+ T cells were expanded (with viral peptide pools) by the ViraFEST assay ahead of sequencing. Having been cultured for about 10 days, the cells underwent CD4+ T cell isolation. Each person got two doses of an mRNA SARS-CoV-2 vaccine, BNT162b2 or mRNA-1273. Sequencing used immunoSEQ multiplex PCR; TCRdb keeps in-frame clones, though not all of them. The data hold around 60,000 clones, with 60% to 75% observed a single time. Specimen: CD4+ T cells from PBMCs cultured with HCoV-229E spike peptides, collected after COVID-19 vaccination. Receptors were obtained from a human donor who received a COVID-19 vaccine.

The chain carries TRBV9 and TRBJ2-3, with 11 bases lining up with TRBD2. The V gene end was trimmed by 0 bases and the J gene end by 3 bases; junction bases not matched to a gene: 6. The CDR3 consists of 17 residues. Germline-derived CDR1 and CDR2 are SGDLS and YYNGEE. This CDR3 is CASSVDLAGGVTDTQYF. The CDR3 DNA reads as TGTGCCAGCAGCGTAGATCTAGCGGGGGGAGTTACAGATACGCAGTATTTT.

The chain carries TRBV5-1 and TRBJ1-1, with a weak D call TRBD1 (6 bases). The germline V gene has CDR1 SGHRS and CDR2 YFSETQ. CDR3 length: 13 residues. The ends were cut back, 0 bases at V and 3 bases at J, with 6 bases in the middle. The CDR3 DNA follows: TGCGCCAGCAGCTTGGCAGGGGACACTGAAGCTTTCTTT. It yields the protein CASSLAGDTEAFF.

Only a few counts were recorded for this clone. This chain joins TRBV3-1 (or the pseudogene TRBV3-2) and TRBJ2-1; tentatively, D is TRBD1 (6 bases). Between the trimmed V and J ends, which lost 8 bases and 1 base, there was a span of 9 bases. The germline gives CDR1 LGHDT, CDR2 YNNKEL (reference sequence). The CDR3 covers 13 residues. CDR3 amino acids: CASFRGSYNEQFF. CDR3 DNA sequence: TGTGCCAGCTTTAGGGGGTCCTACAATGAGCAGTTCTTC.

This chain connects TRBV30 to TRBJ1-3; D not certain. The CDR3 is 15 amino acids. CDR1 is GTSNPN, CDR2 SVGIG, per germline (reference sequence). Trimming took 0 bases from V and 0 from J, leaving 9 bases between them. In DNA form, the CDR3 reads TGTGCCTGGAGTGTTCGCACAGCCTCTGGAAACACCATATATTTT. It is translated as CAWSVRTASGNTIYF.

The chain recombines TRBV3-1 (or the pseudogene TRBV3-2) with TRBJ2-2; D possibly corresponds to TRBD2 (7 bases). This CDR3 is 14 amino acids long. Germline V gene data show CDR1 as LGHDT and CDR2 as YNNKEL (reference sequence). V was pared by 5 bases and J by 4 bases, with 11 bases between. The CDR3 nucleotides are TGTGCCAGCAGCAGGGGGGGCGGCACCGGGGAGCTGTTTTTT. It encodes CASSRGGGTGELFF.

This clone was seen a few times. The J gene is TRBJ2-5, the V gene TRBV29-1; possible D gene TRBD1, 6 bases. Per germline, CDR1 SQVTM and CDR2 ANQGSEA. This CDR3 comprises 14 residues. Deletions cut 7 bases from V and 5 bases from J, with 20 bases between. CDR3 amino acids: CSGTSIQGLETQYF. CDR3 DNA: TGCAGCGGAACCTCCATACAGGGTTTGGAGACCCAGTACTTC.

The genes are TRBV7-2 and TRBJ2-7, with a weak D call TRBD2 (5 bases). Trimming shortened V by 1 base and J by 2 bases, and 15 bases separated the two germline ends. The CDR3 has 16 residues. CDR1 is SGHTA, CDR2 FQGNSA, per germline. The CDR3 bases are TGTGCCAGCAGCTTAGGGGGTGGCGGGCCGACCTACGAGCAGTACGTC. It encodes CASSLGGGGPTYEQYV.

V usage is TRBV5-1 and J usage is TRBJ1-1; no definite D call. Looked up from germline, CDR1 is SGHRS and CDR2 is YFSETQ. This CDR3 comprises 13 residues. The V gene lost 0 bases and the J gene lost 0 bases, with 3 bases spanning the gap. CDR3 loop: CASSLGLNTEAFF. CDR3 in DNA: TGCGCCAGCAGCTTGGGCTTGAACACTGAAGCTTTCTTT. Full variable domain (rest looked up from reference TRBV5-1 and TRBJ1-1): KAGVTQTPRYLIKTRGQQVTLSCSPISGHRSVSWYQQTPGQGLQFLFEYFSETQRNKGNFPGRFSGRQFSNSRSEMNVSTLELGDSALYLCASSLGLNTEAFFGQGTRLTVV.

The genes are TRBV7-6 and TRBJ2-3; 8 bases fit TRBD2. This CDR3 is 15 amino acids long. The germline V gene encodes CDR1 SGHVS and CDR2 FNYEAQ. The trim removed 5 bases at V and 3 bases at J, leaving 7 bases unmatched. The CDR3 sequence: CASSPGLVLTDTQYF. The CDR3 DNA is TGTGCCAGCAGCCCGGGACTAGTCCTTACAGATACGCAGTATTTT.

This rearrangement joins TRBV11-3 to TRBJ2-2; no firm D call. V was clipped by 5 bases and J by 7 bases, with 14 bases between them. The germline V gene encodes CDR1 SGHNT and CDR2 YENEEA. The length of the CDR3 is 14 residues. The CDR3 loop is CASSLDGVNGELFF. The CDR3 DNA follows: TGTGCCAGCAGCCTCGATGGAGTTAACGGGGAGCTGTTTTTT.

The CDR3 region is CAWERGQFNYGYTF. CDR3 sequence (DNA): TGTGCCTGGGAGAGAGGGCAGTTCAACTATGGCTACACCTTC. This chain uses TRBV30 with TRBJ1-2; D is unclear. Germline V gene sequence: CDR1 GTSNPN, CDR2 SVGIG (reference sequence). This CDR3 region has 14 residues. The ends were cut back, 5 bases at V and 2 bases at J, with 15 bases in the middle.

This rearrangement joins TRBV7-7 to TRBJ2-1; 8 positions match TRBD1. The CDR3 extends over 15 amino acids. V dropped 6 bases and J dropped 8; count of bases not matched to a gene: 12. From germline, CDR1 is SSHAT and CDR2 FNYEAQ (reference sequence). The CDR3 nucleotides are TGTGCCAGCAGTTTACAACCGGGACAGGTGGATGAGCAGTTCTTC. Protein sequence: CASSLQPGQVDEQFF.

The V and J genes are TRBV11-2 and TRBJ2-2; 9 bases line up with TRBD1. This CDR3 comprises 16 residues. Germline assignment: CDR1 SGHAT and CDR2 FQNNGV. Trimming removed 5 bases from V and 6 bases from J; junction bases left unmatched: 10. CDR3 sequence reads: CASSKTPGTGSGELFF. DNA for the CDR3: TGTGCCAGCAGCAAAACGCCCGGGACAGGGTCCGGGGAGCTGTTTTTT.

This clone was seen a handful of times. This chain connects TRBV30 to TRBJ1-3, with D perhaps TRBD1 (6 bases). The germline V gene encodes CDR1 GTSNPN and CDR2 SVGIG (reference sequence). This CDR3 region has 14 residues. V lost 3 bases, J lost 4 bases, and 13 bases lay in between. The CDR3 DNA sequence: TGTGCCTGGAGGTCAACAGGGAGAGGAAACACCATATATTTT. Translated, it gives CAWRSTGRGNTIYF.

V gene TRBV2 combines with J gene TRBJ1-4; D ambiguous. Germline values: CDR1 SNHLY, CDR2 FYNNEI. Trimming took off 5 bases at V and 5 bases at J, with 12 bases between the two ends. This CDR3 has 14 residues. CDR3: CASSPQGPNEKLFF. The CDR3 DNA reads as TGTGCCAGCAGTCCACAAGGTCCAAATGAAAAACTGTTTTTT.

The CDR3 is CASSTGLAGGTDTQYF. DNA of the CDR3: TGTGCCAGCAGCACCGGACTAGCGGGCGGCACAGATACGCAGTATTTT. V and J are TRBV7-9 and TRBJ2-3; TRBD2 aligns across 11 bases. The junction had 5 bases not matched to a gene; V was cut back by 5 bases and J by 1 base. The germline gives CDR1 SEHNR, CDR2 FQNEAQ (reference sequence). The CDR3 has 16 amino acids.

Comments on this clone: One end of the junction is discordant with germline, which a read error may explain. The chain recombines TRBV4-1 with TRBJ2-3; the D gene is possibly TRBD1 (5 bases). Germline V CDR1 and CDR2: MGHRA, YSYEKL. The CDR3 runs 15 residues. The CDR3 bases are TGCGCCAGCAGCCGCATCCCTCCGACGAAGGGGTTAAGGGATTTT. Translation gives CASSRIPPTKGLRDF.